This T cell receptor (beta chain) was obtained from a study of CD8+CD57+ T cells in acquired aplastic anemia. Study information: On average, healthy donors gave 9.5 million to 14 million reads for CD4+ cells.

In its sample, this clonotype was seen many times. Profiling that covered TCR beta VDJ and CDR3 relied on genomic DNA as its template. TCRdb re-called the reads through MiXCR, storing one row per CDR3 protein. The table records 100,000 to 150,000 distinct CDR3 sequences, 48% of them present only once. Trimming left V 9 bases short and J 7 bases short, with 18 bases between. The CDR3 spans 14 residues. CDR1 and CDR2 from the germline V gene are LGHDT and YNNKEL (reference sequence). Sequenced sample: sorted CD4+, CD8+, or CD8+CD57+ T cells (not recorded which) from PBMCs. The origin of this receptor is a human donor in good health, serving as a control. The chain uses TRBV3-1 and TRBJ1-4; D is possibly TRBD1 (6 bases). This chain's CDR3 is CARGDGGGAEKLFF. The CDR3 DNA is TGTGCCAGAGGGGATGGGGGCGGGGCTGAAAAACTGTTTTTT.